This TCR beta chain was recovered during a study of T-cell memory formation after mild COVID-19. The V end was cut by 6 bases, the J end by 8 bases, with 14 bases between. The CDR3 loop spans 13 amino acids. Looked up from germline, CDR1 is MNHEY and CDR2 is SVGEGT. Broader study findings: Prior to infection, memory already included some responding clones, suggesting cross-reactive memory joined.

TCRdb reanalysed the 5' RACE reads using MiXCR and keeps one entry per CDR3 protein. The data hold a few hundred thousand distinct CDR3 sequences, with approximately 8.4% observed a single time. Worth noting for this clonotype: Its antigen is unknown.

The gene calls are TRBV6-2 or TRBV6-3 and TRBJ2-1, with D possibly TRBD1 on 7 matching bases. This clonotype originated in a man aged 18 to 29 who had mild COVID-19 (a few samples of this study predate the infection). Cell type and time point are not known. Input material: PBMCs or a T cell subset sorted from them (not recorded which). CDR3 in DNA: TGTGCCAGCAGGGCAGGGGGGTTGGATGAGCAGTTCTTC. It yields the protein CASRAGGLDEQFF.